Presented here are 28 T cell receptor beta chains from one specimen sequenced in a study of Graves' ophthalmopathy and Graves' hyperthyroidism. As the template, RNA transcripts were used to amplify TCR beta CDR3 regions. First-round RT-PCR with HTBI primers preceded a second-round multiplex PCR. MiXCR was run by TCRdb on the multiplex PCR reads, yielding one entry per CDR3 protein. Here the sample spans about 700,000 distinct CDR3 sequences, 35% to 45% being singletons. Sequenced material: peripheral blood. The receptors derive from an adult man with Graves' ophthalmopathy.

The table lists this clonotype with many counts. The V call is TRBV19, the J call TRBJ2-7, with D maybe TRBD1 (6 bases). With 5 bases removed from V and 2 bases from J, the gap between germline ends came to 10 bases. The germline CDR1 and CDR2 sequences are LNHDA and SQIVND (reference sequence). The CDR3 contains 13 residues. DNA of the CDR3: TGTGCCAGTAGTTCCAGGGGCACCTACGAGCAGTACTTC. This translates into CASSSRGTYEQYF. The whole variable domain, remainder taken from reference TRBV19 and TRBJ2-7, is DGGITQSPKYLFRKEGQNVTLSCEQNLNHDAMYWYRQDPGQGLRLIYYSQIVNDFQKGDIAEGYSVSREKKESFPLTVTSAQKNPTAFYLCASSSRGTYEQYFGPGTRLTVT.

This clonotype was detected ten times or more. The chain combines TRBV6-5 with TRBJ1-2; 7 positions agree with TRBD1. V dropped 2 bases and J dropped 7; count of bases not matched to a gene: 4. The V gene's germline CDR1 is MNHEY and CDR2 SVGAGI. CDR3 size: 13 residues. CDR3 bases: TGTGCCAGCAGTTACCCAGGGGGGTCTGGCTACACCTTC. It specifies CASSYPGGSGYTF.

The CDR3 protein is CAISELAGNYEQYF. CDR3 nucleotides: TGTGCCATCAGTGAGCTGGCAGGAAACTACGAGCAGTACTTC. The chain carries TRBV10-3 and TRBJ2-7; no clear D. The V gene lost 2 bases and the J gene lost 3 bases, with 11 bases spanning the gap. The CDR3 is made up of 14 amino acids. The V gene's germline CDR1 is ENHRY and CDR2 SYGVKD.

This clonotype was recorded many times. In DNA form, the CDR3 reads TGTGCCAGCGGACTTCGGCAGCATAGCAATCAGCCCCAGCATTTT. This codes for CASGLRQHSNQPQHF. This chain links TRBV19 with TRBJ1-5; D not certain. V was pared by 9 bases and J by 0 bases, with 15 bases between. Germline assignment: CDR1 LNHDA and CDR2 SQIVND (reference sequence). CDR3 length: 15 residues. Based on the CDR3 plus reference TRBV19 and TRBJ1-5, the full variable domain is DGGITQSPKYLFRKEGQNVTLSCEQNLNHDAMYWYRQDPGQGLRLIYYSQIVNDFQKGDIAEGYSVSREKKESFPLTVTSAQKNPTAFYLCASGLRQHSNQPQHFGDGTRLSIL.

The genes are TRBV10-3 and TRBJ1-5; weak D call: TRBD1 (5 bases). Deletions cut 4 bases from V and 14 bases from J, with 9 bases between. In germline, CDR1 is ENHRY, CDR2 SYGVKD. This CDR3 has 10 amino acids. The CDR3 DNA reads as TGTGCCATCAGTGGGGGCTACGAGCATTTT. Its protein product is CAISGGYEHF.

At least ten counts were recorded for this clonotype. The J gene is TRBJ1-6, the V gene TRBV6-5; no clear D gene. This CDR3 has 12 amino acids. Germline V gene sequence: CDR1 MNHEY, CDR2 SVGAGI. V lost 2 bases to trimming and J lost 10 bases, with 6 bases between them. CDR3 sequence (DNA): TGTGCCAGCAGTTACATGGGATCACCCCTCCACTTT. This translates into CASSYMGSPLHF.

This clonotype appeared a single time. J is TRBJ2-2 and V is TRBV7-2; 13 nucleotides align to TRBD2. V trimming: 1 base; J trimming: 4 bases; junction bases outside the gene matches: 9. The CDR3 is 19 residues long. The germline V gene encodes CDR1 SGHTA and CDR2 FQGNSA. CDR3 in DNA: TGTGCCAGCAGCTTAGATGGGACTAGCGGGAAGCATCCCACCGGGGAGCTGTTTTTT. Its translation is CASSLDGTSGKHPTGELFF.

This clonotype is a singleton in its sample. The chain carries TRBV29-1 and TRBJ2-7; 7 positions match TRBD1. Germline V gene sequence: CDR1 SQVTM, CDR2 ANQGSEA. The CDR3 is 15 residues long. The CDR3 region has the DNA TGCAGTGCTAGGGCAATCGACAGGGTGGGCCACGAGCAGTACTTC. This codes for CSARAIDRVGHEQYF.

This clonotype was detected ten times or more. The chain uses TRBV12-3 or TRBV12-4 and TRBJ2-7; either TRBD1 or TRBD2 may fit D (5 bases each). Trimming removed 3 bases from V and 2 bases from J, with 11 bases in between. The CDR3 is 14 residues long. The CDR3 bases are TGTGCCAGCAGTTTGGGGACGCTTCCCTACGAGCAGTACTTC. The encoded protein is CASSLGTLPYEQYF.

This clonotype has a count of ten or more. The chain recombines TRBV7-9 with TRBJ1-5; no reliable D call. The CDR3 is made up of 14 amino acids. Germline CDR1 is SEHNR and CDR2 is FQNEAQ (reference sequence). Trimming removed 5 bases from V and 2 bases from J, with 10 bases in between. The CDR3 nucleotides are TGTGCCAGCAGCCGAGGTCCGGGCAATCAGCCCCAGCATTTT. Translation gives CASSRGPGNQPQHF.

As regards this clonotype: An end of the junction differs from the germline gene, which may be a read error. The chain has TRBV7-2 and TRBJ1-4; maybe TRBD1 (6 bases). This CDR3 has 16 amino acids. The V gene's germline CDR1 is SGHTA and CDR2 FQGNSA. The CDR3 DNA follows: TGTGCCAGCAGCCGTAAATGGGTCAGGGGTAATGGAAAACTGTTTTTT. Translation: CASSRKWVRGNGKLFF.

This clonotype was detected ten times or more. The chain employs TRBV7-6 and TRBJ1-6; TRBD1 matches at 7 bases. The CDR3 is 15 residues long. Unmatched junction bases numbered 6, after V lost 5 bases and J lost 5 bases. CDR1 is SGHVS and CDR2 is FNYEAQ in the germline V gene. The CDR3 DNA sequence: TGTGCCAGCAGCCAAGGGACAGCGAATAATTCACCCCTCCACTTT. Its translation is CASSQGTANNSPLHF.

This clonotype was seen many times. This rearrangement joins TRBV10-2 to TRBJ1-1; D is uncertain. The CDR3 loop spans 12 amino acids. Germline CDR1 and CDR2: WSHSY and SAAADI. The V and J ends lost 4 bases and 0 bases respectively, with 3 bases between them. This chain's CDR3 is CASSGVNTEAFF. The CDR3 nucleotides read TGCGCCAGCAGTGGTGTGAACACTGAAGCTTTCTTT.

The gene calls are TRBV7-8 and TRBJ1-1; D is perhaps TRBD1 (5 bases). Germline lookup yields CDR1 SGHVS and CDR2 FQNEAQ. Trimming removed 11 bases at V and 4 bases at J, with 20 bases between. The CDR3 has 14 residues. CDR3 residues: CAWSLGGGSTEAFF. Here the CDR3 DNA reads TGTGCCTGGTCCCTCGGCGGGGGGAGCACTGAAGCTTTCTTT.

This clonotype was detected ten times or more. Here the CDR3 DNA reads TGTGCCATCAGTGAACGGGACACTGAAGCTTTCTTT. It encodes CAISERDTEAFF. The chain couples TRBV10-3 to TRBJ1-1; D unclear. Looked up from germline, CDR1 is ENHRY and CDR2 is SYGVKD. The CDR3 has 12 amino acids. The V gene lost 3 bases and the J gene lost 3 bases, with 5 bases spanning the gap.

This clonotype was seen only a few times. V gene TRBV19 combines with J gene TRBJ1-4; no definite D call. Germline CDR1 and CDR2: LNHDA and SQIVND (reference sequence). V was trimmed by 2 bases and J by 6 bases, leaving 25 bases between them. The CDR3 totals 19 residues. CDR3 nucleotides: TGTGCCAGTAGTATACTTTACGTGGAGTGGTTGGCCTCGGATGAAAAACTGTTTTTT. Its translation: CASSILYVEWLASDEKLFF. The variable domain in full, completed from reference TRBV19 and TRBJ1-4, reads DGGITQSPKYLFRKEGQNVTLSCEQNLNHDAMYWYRQDPGQGLRLIYYSQIVNDFQKGDIAEGYSVSREKKESFPLTVTSAQKNPTAFYLCASSILYVEWLASDEKLFFGSGTQLSVL.

Turning to this clonotype: Possible read error: a much larger clone is one base away. The chain employs TRBV5-1 and TRBJ2-5, with 8 bases lining up with TRBD1. The CDR3 runs to 15 residues. CDR1 and CDR2 from the germline V gene are SGHRS and YFSETQ. The CDR3 DNA is TGTGCCAGCAGCCTCAACCCGGGGACAGGAGAGACCCAGTACTTC. Protein product: CASSLNPGTGETQYF. Variable domain in full (rest from reference TRBV5-1 and TRBJ2-5): KAGVTQTPRYLIKTRGQQVTLSCSPISGHRSVSWYQQTPGQGLQFLFEYFSETQRNKGNFPGRFSGRQFSNSRSEMNVSTLELGDSALYLCASSLNPGTGETQYFGPGTRLLVL.

The rearrangement links TRBV9 to TRBJ2-2; D is unresolved. The germline V gene has CDR1 SGDLS and CDR2 YYNGEE. The CDR3 length is 12 residues. The V and J ends lost 7 bases and 6 bases respectively, with 10 bases between them. The CDR3 sequence: CASWRSAGELFF. The CDR3 region has the DNA TGTGCCAGCTGGCGTTCGGCCGGGGAGCTGTTTTTT.

CDR3 nucleotides: TGTGCCAGCAGTTTAGCCTCTAGCACAGATACGCAGTATTTT. It codes for CASSLASSTDTQYF. This sequence joins TRBV12-3 or TRBV12-4 and TRBJ2-3, with no clear D. V lost 0 bases and J 0 bases, leaving 4 bases between the germline ends. There are 14 residues in the CDR3.

This clonotype was detected ten times or more. CDR3: CSARQGLSNTEAFF. The CDR3 DNA sequence: TGCAGTGCTAGGCAGGGGCTCTCGAACACTGAAGCTTTCTTT. This chain connects TRBV20-1 to TRBJ1-1, with a tentative D call TRBD1 (6 bases). The CDR3 spans 14 residues. Germline V gene sequence: CDR1 DFQATT, CDR2 SNEGSKA (reference sequence). The ends were cut back, 3 bases at V and 1 base at J, with 12 bases in the middle.

As for this clonotype: A much larger clonotype is one base distant, so this may be a read error. V is TRBV20-1 and J is TRBJ2-5; 14 bases line up with TRBD2. This CDR3 is built from 17 residues. Germline lookup yields CDR1 DFQATT and CDR2 SNEGSKA (reference sequence). The CDR3 protein is CSAKGLAGVFGGETQCF. CDR3 DNA sequence: TGCAGTGCTAAGGGACTAGCGGGAGTTTTTGGGGGAGAGACCCAGTGCTTC.

This clonotype was counted at least ten times. The chain has TRBV7-9 and TRBJ2-2; D not resolved. Germline-derived CDR1 and CDR2 are SEHNR and FQNEAQ (reference sequence). This CDR3 has 13 amino acids. Trimming cost V 2 bases and J 6 bases, with 7 bases left between them. The CDR3 sequence is CASSLSMAGELFF. The CDR3 nucleotides read TGTGCCAGCAGCTTATCTATGGCCGGGGAGCTGTTTTTT.

This clonotype has more than one count but fewer than ten. V usage is TRBV2 and J usage is TRBJ2-6; D call uncertain. This CDR3 is 12 amino acids long. The germline V gene encodes CDR1 SNHLY and CDR2 FYNNEI. Trimming cost V 5 bases and J 4 bases, with 3 bases left between them. The CDR3 DNA reads as TGTGCCAGCAGTCAGGGGGCCAACGTCCTGACTTTC. As protein: CASSQGANVLTF.

A note on this clonotype: A read error is possible here, since a much larger clone lies one base away. The missing conserved phenylalanine or tryptophan at the end of this CDR3 makes a read error likely. The chain uses TRBV7-9 and TRBJ2-7, with 8 bases fitting TRBD1. The CDR3 totals 14 residues. CDR1 is SEHNR and CDR2 is FQNEAQ in the germline V gene (reference sequence). The ends lost 6 bases at V and 3 bases at J; junction bases unmatched: 7. The CDR3 spells CASSYGQGGYEQYL. CDR3 coding DNA: TGTGCCAGCAGTTACGGACAGGGAGGCTACGAGCAGTACCTC.

Many counts were recorded for this clonotype. The chain combines TRBV14 with TRBJ2-6; tentatively, D is TRBD2 (5 bases). In germline, CDR1 is SGHDN, CDR2 FVKESK. This CDR3 comprises 16 residues. The V end lost 2 bases, the J end lost 2 bases, and 10 bases lay between the germline ends. CDR3: CASSQSGWAGANVLTF. Here the CDR3 DNA reads TGTGCCAGCAGCCAATCGGGGTGGGCTGGGGCCAACGTCCTGACTTTC.

This clonotype was observed many times. This chain uses TRBV7-2 with TRBJ1-1; D is undetermined. Germline V gives CDR1 SGHTA, CDR2 FQGNSA. The CDR3 sequence is 12 residues long. Trimming removed 5 bases from V and 7 bases from J, with 11 bases in between. CDR3 sequence (DNA): TGTGCCAGCAGCCATGGACCGGGTGAAGCTTTCTTT. It codes for CASSHGPGEAFF.

This chain joins TRBV15 and TRBJ2-2; 11 nucleotides match TRBD2. J gave up 3 bases and V 0 bases, and 15 bases lay outside the gene matches. CDR3 length equals 21 residues. Germline V CDR1 and CDR2: LNHNV, YYDKDF (reference sequence). Here the CDR3 reads CATSRDTGLAAKRDDTGELFF. CDR3 in DNA: TGTGCCACCAGCAGAGATACGGGACTAGCGGCGAAAAGGGATGACACCGGGGAGCTGTTTTTT.

This clonotype was counted a single time. The junction and the germline gene differ at one end; a read error may be behind it. The chain uses TRBV10-3 and TRBJ2-5; a possible D gene is TRBD2 (5 bases). The germline V gene encodes CDR1 ENHRY and CDR2 SYGVKD. CDR3 length: 12 amino acids. CDR3 sequence (DNA): TGTGCCATCAGTAAGGGAGAGAATGAGCAGTCCTTC. This codes for CAISKGENEQSF.